Below, 30 T cell receptor beta chains from the same sample are listed, as sequenced in a study of T cells in tumors after PD-1 blockade. Profiling relied on immunoSEQ multiplex PCR, and the TCRdb table lists in-frame clones only, not all of them. Among fewer than 50,000 clones, roughly 80% were seen once, and the ten largest hold about 4%. The sample here was PBMCs, taken before anti-PD-1 treatment. These receptors originate from a human donor with basal cell carcinoma.

The rearrangement joins TRBV30 to TRBJ2-1; 9 nucleotides line up with TRBD2. The CDR3 spans 15 residues. Germline lookup yields CDR1 GTSNPN and CDR2 SVGIG (reference sequence). After removal of 2 bases from V and 8 bases from J, the junction contained 10 bases not matched to a gene. The CDR3 sequence is CAWSPLAGAEDEQFF. Written as DNA, the CDR3 is TGTGCCTGGAGTCCTTTAGCGGGGGCCGAAGATGAGCAGTTCTTC.

J is TRBJ1-2 and V is TRBV6-5, with 11 bases lining up with TRBD1. From germline, CDR1 is MNHEY and CDR2 SVGAGI. There are 16 residues in the CDR3. Trimming removed 2 bases from V and 5 bases from J; junction bases left unmatched: 7. The CDR3 reads CASSYTRTGGGYGYTF. For the CDR3, the DNA is TGTGCCAGCAGTTACACCCGGACAGGGGGCGGATATGGCTACACCTTC.

The chain has TRBV18 and TRBJ1-4, with TRBD1 identical over 7 bases. Germline values: CDR1 KGHSH, CDR2 LQKENI. The CDR3 spans 14 residues. J gave up 4 bases and V 4 bases, and 3 bases lay outside the gene matches. As DNA, the CDR3 is TGTGCCAGCTCACGGGGACAGCATAATGAAAAACTGTTTTTT. This gives the protein CASSRGQHNEKLFF. The full variable domain, in which reference TRBV18 and TRBJ1-4 provide the parts outside the CDR3, is NAGVMQNPRHLVRRRGQEARLRCSPMKGHSHVYWYRQLPEEGLKFMVYLQKENIIDESGMPKERFSAEFPKEGPSILRIQQVVRGDSAAYFCASSRGQHNEKLFFGSGTQLSVL.

V is TRBV7-7 and J is TRBJ2-5; TRBD1 aligns across 10 bases. The J segment lost 4 bases and the V segment lost 5 bases, leaving 7 bases of the junction unmatched. The CDR3 covers 15 residues. Germline V CDR1 and CDR2: SSHAT, FNYEAQ (reference sequence). CDR3 loop: CASSAGTGDRETQYF. As DNA, the CDR3 is TGTGCCAGCAGCGCCGGGACAGGGGATCGAGAGACCCAGTACTTC.

The rearrangement joins TRBV11-3 to TRBJ2-2; unclear D gene. This CDR3 has 13 amino acids. Trimming removed 6 bases at V and 7 bases at J, with 12 bases between. Germline V gene sequence: CDR1 SGHNT, CDR2 YENEEA. The CDR3 DNA reads as TGTGCCAGCAGTGGTGTTACGAGCGGGGAGCTGTTTTTT. Amino acids: CASSGVTSGELFF. Based on the CDR3 plus reference TRBV11-3 and TRBJ2-2, the full variable domain is EAGVVQSPRYKIIEKKQPVAFWCNPISGHNTLYWYLQNLGQGPELLIRYENEEAVDDSQLPKDRFSAERLKGVDSTLKIQPAELGDSAVYLCASSGVTSGELFFGEGSRLTVL.

The genes are TRBV27 and TRBJ1-2, with D hard to call. Germline-derived CDR1 and CDR2 are MNHEY and SMNVEV (reference sequence). Trimming stripped 5 bases from V and 4 bases from J, with 11 bases between. The CDR3 is made up of 13 amino acids. In DNA, the CDR3 is TGTGCCAGCAGTCCCCGGGAGGCCTATGGCTACACCTTC. As protein: CASSPREAYGYTF.

The V and J genes are TRBV7-8 and TRBJ2-3; tentatively, D is TRBD2 (5 bases). CDR1 is SGHVS, CDR2 FQNEAQ, per germline. Trimming took 0 bases from V and 0 from J, leaving 7 bases between them. The CDR3 length is 15 residues. The DNA for the CDR3 is TGTGCCAGCAGCTTAGCGGGGAGAAGCACAGATACGCAGTATTTT. Translation: CASSLAGRSTDTQYF.

The V gene is TRBV19, the J gene TRBJ2-1; maybe TRBD2 (6 bases). The CDR3 loop spans 15 amino acids. Germline loops: CDR1 LNHDA, CDR2 SQIVND (reference sequence). Trimming took off 3 bases at V and 0 bases at J, with 9 bases between the two ends. The CDR3 nucleotides read TGTGCCAGTAGTATCACTAGCCTCTCCTACAATGAGCAGTTCTTC. Its translation is CASSITSLSYNEQFF.

The genes are TRBV7-2 and TRBJ2-5; TRBD1 agrees at 9 bases. CDR1 SGHTA and CDR2 FQGNSA come from the germline V gene. J was trimmed by 0 bases and V by 3 bases; bases with no gene match: 5. The CDR3 is 16 residues long. Here the CDR3 reads CASSFIDRGYQETQYF. CDR3 in DNA: TGTGCCAGCAGCTTCATCGACAGGGGGTACCAAGAGACCCAGTACTTC.

This clone turned up a few times. The V gene is TRBV4-2, the J gene TRBJ1-6; 7 bases are shared with TRBD1. The CDR3 extends over 15 amino acids. V trimming: 0 bases; J trimming: 8 bases; junction bases outside the gene matches: 4. Looked up from germline, CDR1 is LGHNA and CDR2 is YNFKEQ. CDR3 in DNA: TGTGCCAGCAGCCAAGAACAGGGGTGGGATTCACCCCTCCACTTT. It is translated as CASSQEQGWDSPLHF.

The V call is TRBV2, the J call TRBJ1-1; D not resolved. From germline, CDR1 is SNHLY and CDR2 FYNNEI. The CDR3 totals 15 residues. Trimming left V 6 bases short and J 1 base short, with 15 bases between. The CDR3 DNA sequence: TGTGCCAGCAGGGAATCGGGCATTTGGAACACTGAAGCTTTCTTT. Amino acids: CASRESGIWNTEAFF.

There are a few counts of this clone. The chain combines TRBV16 with TRBJ2-5; no clear D. The CDR3 extends over 16 amino acids. Germline V gives CDR1 KGHSY, CDR2 FQNENV. Trimming took 3 bases from V and 0 from J, leaving 14 bases between them. The CDR3 DNA sequence: TGTGCCAGCAGCCACCACCTTCACGTGTACCAAGAGACCCAGTACTTC. As protein: CASSHHLHVYQETQYF.

The chain recombines TRBV7-9 with TRBJ2-5, with 9 nucleotides matching TRBD1. CDR1 is SEHNR and CDR2 is FQNEAQ in the germline V gene (reference sequence). CDR3 length equals 16 residues. The J segment lost 3 bases and the V segment lost 0 bases, leaving 5 bases of the junction unmatched. The CDR3: CASSLALDRGEETQYF. Written as DNA, the CDR3 is TGTGCCAGCAGCTTAGCGCTGGACAGGGGTGAAGAGACCCAGTACTTC.

This clone occurred a few times. The J gene is TRBJ1-1, the V gene TRBV15; possible D gene TRBD1, 5 bases. The CDR3 is made up of 13 amino acids. Germline V CDR1 and CDR2: LNHNV, YYDKDF (reference sequence). V shed 4 bases and J shed 2 bases, with 8 bases lying between them. The CDR3 protein is CATSMGPNTEAFF. The DNA for the CDR3 is TGTGCCACCAGCATGGGGCCTAACACTGAAGCTTTCTTT. Filled out from reference TRBV15 and TRBJ1-1, the complete variable domain reads DAMVIQNPRYQVTQFGKPVTLSCSQTLNHNVMYWYQQKSSQAPKLLFHYYDKDFNNEADTPDNFQSRRPNTSFCFLDIRSPGLGDTAMYLCATSMGPNTEAFFGQGTRLTVV.

This chain links TRBV5-1 with TRBJ1-3; D is uncertain. CDR1 and CDR2 (germline): SGHRS, YFSETQ. V lost 4 bases, J lost 3 bases, and 14 bases lay in between. CDR3 size: 15 residues. CDR3 sequence reads: CASSPEGGYGNTIYF. Written as DNA, the CDR3 is TGCGCCAGCAGCCCAGAGGGTGGCTATGGAAACACCATATATTTT.

J is TRBJ2-7 and V is TRBV18, with TRBD2 as a possible D gene (6 bases). The CDR3 extends over 14 amino acids. V gave up 6 bases and J gave up 2 bases, with 14 bases separating them. Germline V gene sequence: CDR1 KGHSH, CDR2 LQKENI. CDR3 region: CASSSEGSAYEQYF. CDR3 coding DNA: TGTGCCAGCTCTTCGGAGGGGTCCGCCTACGAGCAGTACTTC.

About this clone itself: This sample includes further DNA sequences coding for the same CDR3. This chain links TRBV12-3 or TRBV12-4 with TRBJ1-5; perhaps TRBD1 as D (6 bases). V was pared by 7 bases and J by 7 bases, with 14 bases between. The CDR3 loop spans 13 amino acids. The CDR3 sequence: CASTRTAGQPQHF. The CDR3 region has the DNA TGTGCCAGCACCCGGACAGCTGGGCAGCCCCAGCATTTT.

The V and J genes are TRBV10-3 and TRBJ1-5; D is possibly TRBD1 (5 bases). The CDR3 has 15 residues. CDR1 is ENHRY, CDR2 SYGVKD, per germline. Trimming took off 3 bases at V and 2 bases at J, with 11 bases between the two ends. In nucleotides, the CDR3 is TGTGCCATCAGTGAAGGATGGGGGGGCAATCAGCCCCAGCATTTT. It specifies CAISEGWGGNQPQHF.

The CDR3 DNA reads TGTGCCAGTAGTACCACTAGCGGGGGGGCCTACGAGCAGTACTTC. Translation gives CASSTTSGGAYEQYF. The chain is built from TRBV19 and TRBJ2-7; TRBD2 matches at 13 bases. The CDR3 has 15 residues. With V trimmed by 4 bases and J by 2 bases, 2 bases remained unmatched. Looked up from germline, CDR1 is LNHDA and CDR2 is SQIVND (reference sequence).

The rearrangement uses TRBV6-5 and TRBJ2-5; D could derive from TRBD1 or TRBD2 (5 bases each). Germline CDR1 reads MNHEY; CDR2 reads SVGAGI. The CDR3 length is 14 residues. Between the trimmed V and J ends, which lost 7 bases and 1 base, there was a span of 13 bases. The CDR3 sequence is CASNRAGSQETQYF. CDR3 nucleotides: TGTGCCAGCAATAGGGCAGGGAGCCAAGAGACCCAGTACTTC.

This clone was counted only a few times. The V call is TRBV6-4, the J call TRBJ1-2; unclear D gene. The V gene's germline CDR1 is MRHNA and CDR2 SNTAGT. This CDR3 spans 13 amino acids. Trimming shortened V by 3 bases and J by 4 bases, and 9 bases separated the two germline ends. In nucleotides, the CDR3 is TGTGCCAGCAGTGAAAACGGATTCTATGGCTACACCTTC. Translated: CASSENGFYGYTF.

The chain recombines TRBV12-3 or TRBV12-4 with TRBJ2-7; 8 bases map to TRBD2. After removal of 6 bases from V and 3 bases from J, the junction contained 4 bases not matched to a gene. This CDR3 contains 13 residues. The CDR3 sequence: CASRLAAVYEQYF. The CDR3 DNA reads as TGTGCCAGCAGACTAGCGGCGGTCTACGAGCAGTACTTC.

In this sample, this clone turned up a few times. V and J are TRBV2 and TRBJ1-2; no clear D. Trimming stripped 4 bases from V and 2 bases from J, with 2 bases between. CDR3 length: 11 amino acids. The germline V gene encodes CDR1 SNHLY and CDR2 FYNNEI. CDR3: CASSGNYGYTF. The CDR3, as DNA: TGTGCCAGCAGTGGCAACTATGGCTACACCTTC.

The rearrangement uses TRBV14 and TRBJ2-1; no definite D call. Trimming pared 0 bases from V and 0 bases from J, leaving 9 bases between. This CDR3 comprises 16 residues. Germline-derived CDR1 and CDR2 are SGHDN and FVKESK. CDR3 residues: CASSQDLRASYNEQFF. DNA for the CDR3: TGTGCCAGCAGCCAAGATCTTAGGGCCTCCTACAATGAGCAGTTCTTC.

The rearrangement joins TRBV6-5 to TRBJ2-7; possibly TRBD1 or TRBD2 for D (5 bases each). CDR1 and CDR2 from the germline V gene are MNHEY and SVGAGI. V lost 0 bases, J lost 7 bases, and 13 bases lay in between. The CDR3 has 14 residues. Written as DNA, the CDR3 is TGTGCCAGCAGTTACTCGAACGGGGCTGGGGAGCAGTACTTC. It is translated as CASSYSNGAGEQYF.

The chain has TRBV7-9 and TRBJ2-2, with no clear D. The V gene lost 1 base and the J gene lost 0 bases, with 9 bases spanning the gap. The CDR3 loop spans 16 amino acids. Per the germline V gene, CDR1 is SEHNR and CDR2 is FQNEAQ (reference sequence). The CDR3 region has the DNA TGTGCCAGCAGCTTAGGACGTCTATCGAACACCGGGGAGCTGTTTTTT. The encoded protein is CASSLGRLSNTGELFF.

The chain joins TRBV10-3 to TRBJ2-7; 7 bases map to TRBD2. CDR1 and CDR2 (germline): ENHRY, SYGVKD. The CDR3 has 16 residues. V was clipped by 4 bases and J by 0 bases; unmatched bases: 9. The CDR3 DNA sequence: TGTGCCATCAGTGCGAGCGGGGTAGGCGGCTCCTACGAGCAGTACTTC. Its protein product is CAISASGVGGSYEQYF.

The J gene is TRBJ2-7, the V gene TRBV6-5, with D perhaps matching TRBD1 (5 bases). Germline CDR1 MNHEY, CDR2 SVGAGI. Trimming cost V 4 bases and J 0 bases, with 10 bases left between them. The CDR3 extends over 14 amino acids. The CDR3 here is CASSLGVFSYEQYF. The CDR3 DNA sequence: TGTGCCAGCAGTTTAGGGGTGTTCTCCTACGAGCAGTACTTC.

This chain joins TRBV6-6 and TRBJ2-1; D gene unclear. With 6 bases removed from V and 6 bases from J, the gap between germline ends came to 3 bases. Per the germline V gene, CDR1 is MNHNY and CDR2 is SVGAGI (reference sequence). This CDR3 is 10 amino acids long. The CDR3 DNA is TGTGCCAGCAGCCGCAATGAGCAGTTCTTC. This sequence encodes CASSRNEQFF.

The chain carries TRBV5-1 and TRBJ2-2; weak D call: TRBD1 (6 bases). V was cut by 4 bases and J by 6 bases, with 19 bases left in between. Germline loops: CDR1 SGHRS, CDR2 YFSETQ. The CDR3 has 16 residues. The CDR3, as DNA: TGCGCCAGCAGCGCCACTGGGACATCATCCGCCGGGGAGCTGTTTTTT. This gives the protein CASSATGTSSAGELFF.